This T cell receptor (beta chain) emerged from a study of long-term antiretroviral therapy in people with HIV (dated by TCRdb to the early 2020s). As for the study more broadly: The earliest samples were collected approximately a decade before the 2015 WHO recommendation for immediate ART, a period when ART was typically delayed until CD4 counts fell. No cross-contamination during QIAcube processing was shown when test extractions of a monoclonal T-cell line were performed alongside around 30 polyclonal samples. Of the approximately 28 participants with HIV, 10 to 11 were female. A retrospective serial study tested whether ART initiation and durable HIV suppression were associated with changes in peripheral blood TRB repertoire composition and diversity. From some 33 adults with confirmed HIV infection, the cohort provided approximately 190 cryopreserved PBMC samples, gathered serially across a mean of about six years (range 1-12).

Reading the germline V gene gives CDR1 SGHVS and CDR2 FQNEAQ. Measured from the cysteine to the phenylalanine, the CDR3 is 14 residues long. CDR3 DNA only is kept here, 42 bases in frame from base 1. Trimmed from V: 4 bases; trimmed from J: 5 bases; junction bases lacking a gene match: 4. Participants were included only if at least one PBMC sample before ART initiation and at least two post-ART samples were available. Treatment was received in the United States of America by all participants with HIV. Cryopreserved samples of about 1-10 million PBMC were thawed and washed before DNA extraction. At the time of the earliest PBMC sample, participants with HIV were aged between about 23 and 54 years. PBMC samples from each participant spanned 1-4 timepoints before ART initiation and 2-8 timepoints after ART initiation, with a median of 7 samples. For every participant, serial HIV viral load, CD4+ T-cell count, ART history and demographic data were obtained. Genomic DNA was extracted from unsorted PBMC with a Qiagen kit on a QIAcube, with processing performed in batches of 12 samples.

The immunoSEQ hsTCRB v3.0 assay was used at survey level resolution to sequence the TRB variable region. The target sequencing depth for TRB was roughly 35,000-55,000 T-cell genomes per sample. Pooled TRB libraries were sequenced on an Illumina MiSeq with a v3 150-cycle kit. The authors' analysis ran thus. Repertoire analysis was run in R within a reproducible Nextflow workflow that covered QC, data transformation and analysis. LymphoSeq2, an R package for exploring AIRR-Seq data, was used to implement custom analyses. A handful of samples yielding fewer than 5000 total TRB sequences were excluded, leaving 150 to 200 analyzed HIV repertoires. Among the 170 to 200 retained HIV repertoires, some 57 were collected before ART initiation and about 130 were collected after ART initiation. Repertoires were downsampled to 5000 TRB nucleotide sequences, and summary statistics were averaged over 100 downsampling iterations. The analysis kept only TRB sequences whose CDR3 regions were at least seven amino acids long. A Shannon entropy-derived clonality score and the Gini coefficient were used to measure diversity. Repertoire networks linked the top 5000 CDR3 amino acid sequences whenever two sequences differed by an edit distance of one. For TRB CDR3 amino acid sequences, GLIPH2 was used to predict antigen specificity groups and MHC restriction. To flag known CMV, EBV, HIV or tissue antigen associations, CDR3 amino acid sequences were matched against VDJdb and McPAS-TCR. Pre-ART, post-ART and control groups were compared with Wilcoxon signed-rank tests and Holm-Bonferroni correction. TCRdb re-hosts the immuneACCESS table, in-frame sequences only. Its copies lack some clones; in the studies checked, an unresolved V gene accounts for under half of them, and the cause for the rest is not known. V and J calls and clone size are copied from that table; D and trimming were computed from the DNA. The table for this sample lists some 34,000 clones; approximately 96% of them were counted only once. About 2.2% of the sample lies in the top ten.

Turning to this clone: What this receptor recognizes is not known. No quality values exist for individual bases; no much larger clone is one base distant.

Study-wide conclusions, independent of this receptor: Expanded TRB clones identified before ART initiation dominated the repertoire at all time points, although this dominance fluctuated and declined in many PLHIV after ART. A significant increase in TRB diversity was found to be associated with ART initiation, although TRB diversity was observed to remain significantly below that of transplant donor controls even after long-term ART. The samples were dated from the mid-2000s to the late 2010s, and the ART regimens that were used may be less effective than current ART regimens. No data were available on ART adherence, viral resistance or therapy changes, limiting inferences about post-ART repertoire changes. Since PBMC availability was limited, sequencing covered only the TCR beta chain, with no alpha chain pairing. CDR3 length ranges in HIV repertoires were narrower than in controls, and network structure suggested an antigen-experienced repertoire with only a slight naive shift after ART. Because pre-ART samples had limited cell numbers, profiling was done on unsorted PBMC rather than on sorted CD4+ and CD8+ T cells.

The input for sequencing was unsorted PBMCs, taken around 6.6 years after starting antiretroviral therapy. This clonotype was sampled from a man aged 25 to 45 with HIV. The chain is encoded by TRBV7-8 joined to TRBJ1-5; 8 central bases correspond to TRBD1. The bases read TGTGCCAGCAGCTCGGACAGGGAGTATCAGCCCCAGCATTTT. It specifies CASSSDREYQPQHF.